This T cell receptor beta chain emerged from a study of blood T cells in healthy people across ages. Notes on the study in general: With donor CMV status unknown, expanded clonotype changes were possibly confounded.

There are many counts of this clonotype. The antigen is undetermined. Researchers collected ten milliliters of peripheral blood from every single donor. Extractions gave at least 5.5 micrograms of total RNA per sample. For the second PCR, which ran for about 7 to 11 cycles, a sample-barcoded 5' primer and a J-beta primer mix were used. A template-switch adaptor with 12 random nucleotides tagged each cDNA molecule. TCRdb processed the 5' RACE reads anew with MiXCR; each CDR3 protein has one entry. The repertoire holds around 1.5 million distinct CDR3 sequences, roughly 32% seen once, with around 10% in the top ten. Sequenced sample: blood. This clonotype was obtained from a woman younger than 45 in good health.

The CDR3 DNA follows: TGTGCCAGCAGCAACCAAGCGGCAAGGACCTACGAGCAGTACTTC. Translated, it gives CASSNQAARTYEQYF. This sequence joins TRBV7-9 and TRBJ2-7; perhaps TRBD2 as D (5 bases). V dropped 5 bases and J dropped 2 bases, with 16 bases sitting between them. Germline CDR1 SEHNR, CDR2 FQNEAQ (reference sequence). The CDR3 extends over 15 amino acids.